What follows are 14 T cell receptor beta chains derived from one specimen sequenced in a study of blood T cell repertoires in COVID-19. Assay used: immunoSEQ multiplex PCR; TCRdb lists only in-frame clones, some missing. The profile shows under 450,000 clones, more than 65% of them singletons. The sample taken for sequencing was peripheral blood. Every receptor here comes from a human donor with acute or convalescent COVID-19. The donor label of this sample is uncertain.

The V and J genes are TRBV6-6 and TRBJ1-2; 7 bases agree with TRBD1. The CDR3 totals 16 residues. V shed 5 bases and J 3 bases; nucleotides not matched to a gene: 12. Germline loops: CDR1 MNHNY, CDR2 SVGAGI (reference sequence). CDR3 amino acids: CASSHGRQGSDYGYTF. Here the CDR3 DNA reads TGTGCCAGCAGTCATGGAAGACAGGGAAGCGACTATGGCTACACCTTC.

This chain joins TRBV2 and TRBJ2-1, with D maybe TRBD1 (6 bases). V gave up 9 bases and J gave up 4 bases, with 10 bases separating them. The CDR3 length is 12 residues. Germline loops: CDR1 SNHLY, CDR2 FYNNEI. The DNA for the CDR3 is TGTGCCAGGGAGACAGGATACAATGAGCAGTTCTTC. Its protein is CARETGYNEQFF.

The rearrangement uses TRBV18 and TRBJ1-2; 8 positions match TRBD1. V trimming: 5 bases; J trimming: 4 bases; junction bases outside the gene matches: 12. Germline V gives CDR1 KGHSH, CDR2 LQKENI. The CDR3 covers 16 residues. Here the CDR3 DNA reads TGTGCCAGCTCAGCTAGGGAGGGACAGGACTTCTATGGCTACACCTTC. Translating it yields CASSAREGQDFYGYTF.

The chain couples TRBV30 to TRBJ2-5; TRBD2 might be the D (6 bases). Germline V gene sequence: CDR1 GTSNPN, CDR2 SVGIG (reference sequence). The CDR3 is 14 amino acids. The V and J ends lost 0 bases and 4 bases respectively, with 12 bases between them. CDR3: CAWSVIGGLETQYF. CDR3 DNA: TGTGCCTGGAGTGTAATCGGGGGATTAGAGACCCAGTACTTC. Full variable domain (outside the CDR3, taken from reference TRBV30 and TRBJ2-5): SQTIHQWPATLVQPVGSPLSLECTVEGTSNPNLYWYRQAAGRGLQLLFYSVGIGQISSEVPQNLSASRPQDRQFILSSKKLLLSDSGFYLCAWSVIGGLETQYFGPGTRLLVL.

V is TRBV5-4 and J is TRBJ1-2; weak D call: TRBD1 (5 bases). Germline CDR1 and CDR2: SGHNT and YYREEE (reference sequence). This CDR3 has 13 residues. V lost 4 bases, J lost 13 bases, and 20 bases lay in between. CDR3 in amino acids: CASSHTGGGVITF. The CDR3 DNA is TGTGCCAGCAGCCACACGGGGGGAGGAGTGATCACCTTC.

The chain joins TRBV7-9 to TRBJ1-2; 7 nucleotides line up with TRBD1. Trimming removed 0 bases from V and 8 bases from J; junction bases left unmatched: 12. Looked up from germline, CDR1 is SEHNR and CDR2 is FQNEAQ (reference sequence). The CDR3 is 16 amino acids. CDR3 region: CASSLAPVTGAGGYTF. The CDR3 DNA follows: TGTGCCAGCAGCTTAGCCCCCGTTACAGGGGCAGGAGGCTACACCTTC.

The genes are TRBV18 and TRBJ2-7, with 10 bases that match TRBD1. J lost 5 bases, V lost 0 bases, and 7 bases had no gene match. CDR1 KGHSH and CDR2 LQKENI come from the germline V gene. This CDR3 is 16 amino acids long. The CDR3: CASSPPRGDRGHEQYF. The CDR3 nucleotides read TGTGCCAGCTCACCACCAAGGGGGGACAGGGGCCACGAGCAGTACTTC.

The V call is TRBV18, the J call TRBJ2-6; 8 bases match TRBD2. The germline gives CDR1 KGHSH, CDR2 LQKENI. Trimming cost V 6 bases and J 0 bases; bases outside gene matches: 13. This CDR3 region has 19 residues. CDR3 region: CASSQGSSGFPSGANVLTF. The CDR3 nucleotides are TGTGCCAGCTCGCAGGGGTCTAGCGGGTTCCCCTCTGGGGCCAACGTCCTGACTTTC.

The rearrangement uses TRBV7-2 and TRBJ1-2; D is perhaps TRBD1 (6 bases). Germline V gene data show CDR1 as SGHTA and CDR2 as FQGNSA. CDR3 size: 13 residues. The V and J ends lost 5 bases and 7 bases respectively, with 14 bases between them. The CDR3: CASSPSQGTGYTF. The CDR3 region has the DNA TGTGCCAGCAGCCCCTCACAGGGAACTGGCTACACCTTC.

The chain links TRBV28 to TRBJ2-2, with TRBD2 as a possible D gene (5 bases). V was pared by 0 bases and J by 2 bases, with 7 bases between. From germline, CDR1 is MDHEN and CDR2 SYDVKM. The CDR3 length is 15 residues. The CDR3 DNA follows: TGTGCCAGCAGTTTATGGGACTCTAACACCGGGGAGCTGTTTTTT. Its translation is CASSLWDSNTGELFF.

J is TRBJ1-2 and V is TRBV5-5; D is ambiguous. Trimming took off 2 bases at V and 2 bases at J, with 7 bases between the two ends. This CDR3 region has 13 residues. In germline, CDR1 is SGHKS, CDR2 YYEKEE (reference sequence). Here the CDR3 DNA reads TGTGCCAGCAGCTTTGGAGGGAACTATGGCTACACCTTC. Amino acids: CASSFGGNYGYTF.

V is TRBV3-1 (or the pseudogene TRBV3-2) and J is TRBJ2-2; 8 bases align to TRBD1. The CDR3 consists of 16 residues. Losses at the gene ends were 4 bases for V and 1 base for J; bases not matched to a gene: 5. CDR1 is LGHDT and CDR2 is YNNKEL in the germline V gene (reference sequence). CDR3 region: CASSPTGQVNTGELFF. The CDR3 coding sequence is TGTGCCAGCAGCCCTACGGGACAGGTGAACACCGGGGAGCTGTTTTTT.

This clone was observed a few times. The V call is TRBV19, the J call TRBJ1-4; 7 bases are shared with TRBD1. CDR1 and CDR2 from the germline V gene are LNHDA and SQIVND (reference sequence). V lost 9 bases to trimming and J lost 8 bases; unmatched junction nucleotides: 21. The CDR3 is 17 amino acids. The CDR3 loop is CASTSQGFGGFREKLFF. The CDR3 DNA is TGTGCCAGCACTTCACAGGGGTTCGGGGGCTTTCGCGAAAAACTGTTTTTT.

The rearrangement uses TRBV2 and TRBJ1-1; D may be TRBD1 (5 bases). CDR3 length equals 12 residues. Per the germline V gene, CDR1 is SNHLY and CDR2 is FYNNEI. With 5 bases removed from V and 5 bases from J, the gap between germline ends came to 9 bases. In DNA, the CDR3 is TGTGCCAGCAGTCCCCACAGGACTGAAGCTTTCTTT. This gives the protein CASSPHRTEAFF. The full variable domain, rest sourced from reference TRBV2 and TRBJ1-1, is EPEVTQTPSHQVTQMGQEVILRCVPISNHLYFYWYRQILGQKVEFLVSFYNNEISEKSEIFDDQFSVERPDGSNFTLKIRSTKLEDSAMYFCASSPHRTEAFFGQGTRLTVV.